These T cell receptor beta chains were read from a single sample in a study of a mutant IDH1 vaccine in newly diagnosed glioma. Antigen specificity for these receptors is unknown. The repertoire was sequenced with immunoSEQ multiplex PCR; TCRdb's copy has only in-frame clones and lacks some. The profile shows 25,000 to 35,000 clones, about 85% of them singletons. Sample: PBMCs, taken from a glioma patient whose treatment included an IDH1 peptide vaccine. The source is a young woman with glioma. Both conserved end residues are part of each CDR3. Each record gives: J gene, clone size, V gene, D gene, CDR3 DNA, CDR3 protein. The D gene is left open where the match is weak. The listing skips clone size in some rows; elsewhere it reads once, few, many or a size class.

>TRBJ1-4|-|TRBV10-3|-
TGTGCCATCAGTGACGGCGGGCAGACTAATGAAAAACTGTTTTTT
CAISDGGQTNEKLFF
>TRBJ2-7|once|TRBV5-6|-
TGTGCCAGCAGGGACGGACCAGACGCCTACGAGCAGTACTTC
CASRDGPDAYEQYF
>TRBJ2-7|-|TRBV27|TRBD1
TGTGCCAGCAGCCCACGGACAGGGGATCCGCTGGGAGGGGAGCAGTACTTC
CASSPRTGDPLGGEQYF
>TRBJ1-1|-|TRBV25-1|-
TGTGCCAGCAGTACCATGAATACAGGGCGGACTGAAGCTTTCTTT
CASSTMNTGRTEAFF
>TRBJ2-1|once|TRBV19|-
TGTGCCAGTAGTCTTTTCAGATACAATGAGCAGTTCTTC
CASSLFRYNEQFF
>TRBJ2-1|-|TRBV2|TRBD2
TGTGCCAGCAGTGAAAGACTAGCGGGCGGGGGGCAGTTCTTC
CASSERLAGGGQFF
>TRBJ2-7|-|TRBV30|-
TGTGCCTGGGGCAGGGAAGCCGAGCAGTACTTC
CAWGREAEQYF
>TRBJ1-1|once|TRBV6-6|TRBD1
TGTGCCAGCAGCAACAGGGGACGGGTTAACACTGAAGCTTTCTTT
CASSNRGRVNTEAFF
>TRBJ2-2|-|TRBV19|-
TGTGCCAGTAGTATAAAGCCAAGGGCCGGGGAGCTGTTTTTT
CASSIKPRAGELFF
>TRBJ1-1|-|TRBV27|TRBD1
TGTGCCAGCAGTTCACGCGGACAGGGTAGGGACACTGAAGCTTTCTTT
CASSSRGQGRDTEAFF
>TRBJ2-7|-|TRBV28|TRBD1
TGTGCCAGCAGTTCCGGGACAGGGGTCTCCTACGAGCAGTACTTC
CASSSGTGVSYEQYF
>TRBJ1-2|-|TRBV6-6|-
TGTGCCAGCAGTTACCTAAAGGACTACTTGGGAAAAGACTTC
CASSYLKDYLGKDF
>TRBJ2-1|-|TRBV9|-
TGTGCCAGCAGCGTAGGGGGCTGGAGGAGCAATGAGCAGTTCTTC
CASSVGGWRSNEQFF
>TRBJ2-7|-|TRBV6-5|TRBD1
TGTGCCAGCAGTCCCGGGACAGGACGGTACGAGCAGTACTTC
CASSPGTGRYEQYF
>TRBJ1-1|-|TRBV6-5|-
TGTGCCAGCAGGACGGTCGGTGAAGCTTTCTTT
CASRTVGEAFF
>TRBJ2-1|-|TRBV13|TRBD2
TGTGCCAGCAGCTTGAATCTAGCGGCCAGCTCCTACAATGAGCAGTTCTTC
CASSLNLAASSYNEQFF
>TRBJ2-7|-|TRBV4-2|-
TGTGCCAGCAGCCAAGTTGGGGGGGGGCTGAACGAGCAGTACTTC
CASSQVGGGLNEQYF
>TRBJ1-1|-|TRBV7-2|TRBD1
TGTGCCAGCAGCTTAGGACTGAGACAGGGAATCTACGCTGAAGCTTTCTTT
CASSLGLRQGIYAEAFF
>TRBJ2-3|-|TRBV6-4|-
TGTGCCAGCAGCGCTAGCCTTAGCACAGATACGCAGTATTTT
CASSASLSTDTQYF
>TRBJ2-1|-|TRBV19|TRBD1
TGTGCCACTCATTTCGGGACAGGGGGCCGAGGGGAGCAGTTCTTC
CATHFGTGGRGEQFF
>TRBJ2-7|-|TRBV6-1|-
TGTGCCAGCAGTGAACGAGTACCCTACGAGCAGTACTTC
CASSERVPYEQYF
>TRBJ1-2|-|TRBV6-1|-
TGTGCCAGCAGAGGCGGTCAGGGCTATGGCTACACCTTC
CASRGGQGYGYTF
>TRBJ1-1|-|TRBV6-5|-
TGTGCCAGCAGTTCGGACTTTAAAGCTTTCTTT
CASSSDFKAFF
>TRBJ1-2|few|TRBV29-1|-
TGCAGCGTCCGAACGACAGATGATGGCTACACCTTC
CSVRTTDDGYTF
>TRBJ1-4|-|TRBV18|TRBD1
TGTGCCAGCTCCCCAATGACAGGGGCAGAAGAAAAACTGTTTTTT
CASSPMTGAEEKLFF
>TRBJ1-5|few|TRBV19|TRBD1
TGTGCCAGTACCCTCAGGGACAGGGAAGGACAGCCCCAGCATTTT
CASTLRDREGQPQHF
>TRBJ2-7|-|TRBV4-1|TRBD2
TGCGCCAGCAGCCAAGTGGGGGGGTTAGGGTACGAGCAGTACTTC
CASSQVGGLGYEQYF
>TRBJ1-2|-|TRBV18|-
TGTGCCAGCTCACCTAATTCACCCAGGGAGAGGGGCTATGGCTACACCTTC
CASSPNSPRERGYGYTF
>TRBJ1-1|-|TRBV5-6|-
TGTGCCAGCAGCTCAGGGCCAGACCGGGCTGAAGCTTTCTTT
CASSSGPDRAEAFF
>TRBJ1-6|-|TRBV5-5|-
TGTGCCAGCAGCCGGGACCTCTATAATTCACCCCTCCACTTT
CASSRDLYNSPLHF
>TRBJ1-6|medium-sized|TRBV5-6|-
TGTGCCAGCAGCTCCCTCGGAGGGACACCCCTCCACTTT
CASSSLGGTPLHF
>TRBJ1-4|-|TRBV30|-
TGTGCCTGGAGTGTACTTACAGCCAGTAGGAAACTGTTTTTT
CAWSVLTASRKLFF
>TRBJ1-1|-|TRBV13|-
TGTGCCAGCAGCGGCTCCTGGGTGAACACTGAAGCTTTCTTT
CASSGSWVNTEAFF
>TRBJ1-2|-|TRBV29-1|-
TGCAGCGTCAAGATAAACTATGGCTACACCTTC
CSVKINYGYTF
>TRBJ1-2|-|TRBV5-4|TRBD1
TGTGCCAGCACCTTAACAGGGGGCAATGGCTACACCTTC
CASTLTGGNGYTF
>TRBJ1-1|-|TRBV5-6|-
TGTGCCAGCAGCTGGGGAAGGAGGACTGAAGCTTTCTTT
CASSWGRRTEAFF
>TRBJ2-5|-|TRBV5-6|TRBD1
TGTGCCAGCAGCTATACAGGGGGCCCCCAAGAGACCCAGTACTTC
CASSYTGGPQETQYF
>TRBJ2-7|-|TRBV4-2|-
TGTGCCAGCAGCCAAGGGACGGGCCTGCTTTTC
CASSQGTGLLF
>TRBJ1-1|-|TRBV29-1|-
TGCAGCGTTGATTCTGGACAGAACACTGAAGCTTTCTTT
CSVDSGQNTEAFF
>TRBJ1-2|-|TRBV30|-
TGTGCCTGGATTTCACCCAGGGGCTATGGCTACACCTTC
CAWISPRGYGYTF
>TRBJ2-7|once|TRBV11-2|-
TGTGCCAGCAGCTTAGGTCGACAGCACTACGAGCAGTACTTC
CASSLGRQHYEQYF
>TRBJ1-6|-|TRBV11-2|-
TGTGCCAGCAGCTTAAGGAGCTCCTATAATTCACCCCTCCACTTT
CASSLRSSYNSPLHF
>TRBJ2-7|-|TRBV13|TRBD2
TGTGCCAGCAGTCCCGGGACTAGCGGGTACGAGCAGTACTTC
CASSPGTSGYEQYF
>TRBJ1-2|-|TRBV28|TRBD1
TGTGCCAGCAGGTACGACAGGGGACTCTATGGCTACACCTTC
CASRYDRGLYGYTF
>TRBJ2-5|-|TRBV25-1|-
TGTGCCAGCAGTGACCCCCCTGGGGGGAAGCAAGAGACCCAGTACTTC
CASSDPPGGKQETQYF
>TRBJ1-1|-|TRBV18|-
TGTGCCAGCTCACCACGAAACAGCCTGAACACTGAAGCTTTCTTT
CASSPRNSLNTEAFF
>TRBJ2-5|-|TRBV19|TRBD1
TGTGCCAGTAGTAAACGGCAGGGGGCTTTTGAGACCCAGTACTTC
CASSKRQGAFETQYF